Listed below are T cell receptor beta chains from one sample, sequenced in a study of T-cell memory formation after mild COVID-19. TCRdb re-called the 5' RACE reads with MiXCR, one entry per CDR3 protein. The repertoire has more than 75,000 distinct CDR3 sequences, more than 11% of them found once; the top ten carry 30% to 35%. The sequenced material came from PBMCs or a T cell subset sorted from them (not recorded which). The receptor source for this set is an adult woman who had mild COVID-19 (a few samples of this study predate the infection). Cell type and time point are not known. The CDR3 runs from the conserved cysteine through the conserved F or W. The order of the fields is V gene, J gene, D gene, clone size, CDR3 DNA, CDR3 protein. A D gene is named only where the DNA matches it firmly. For some rows the clone size is stated as once, few or many, or as a class when expanded; others skip it.

V gene: TRBV24-1
J gene: TRBJ2-1
D gene: TRBD2
clone size: .
CDR3 DNA: TGTGCCACCAGTGAACCGGGAGGGACTCATGAGCAGTTCTTC
CDR3 protein: CATSEPGGTHEQFF

V gene: TRBV4-3
J gene: TRBJ2-3
D gene: TRBD2
clone size: few
CDR3 DNA: TGCGCCAGCAGCCCGGGGGGAGCGGGGACTAGCACAGATACGCAGTATTTT
CDR3 protein: CASSPGGAGTSTDTQYF

V gene: TRBV7-8
J gene: TRBJ1-1
D gene: TRBD1
clone size: .
CDR3 DNA: TGTGCCAGCAGCTTAGGCCCGGGACAGGACACTGAAGCTTTCTTT
CDR3 protein: CASSLGPGQDTEAFF

V gene: TRBV6-5
J gene: TRBJ2-1
D gene: TRBD2
clone size: few
CDR3 DNA: TGTGCTACGGGGGGGGTATTAGGCAATGAGCAGTTCTTC
CDR3 protein: CATGGVLGNEQFF

V gene: TRBV4-2
J gene: TRBJ2-1
D gene: TRBD2
clone size: many
CDR3 DNA: TGTGCCAGCAGCCAGGCAAGCGGGGGGCCTCTCAATGAGCAGTTCTTC
CDR3 protein: CASSQASGGPLNEQFF

V gene: TRBV16
J gene: TRBJ2-7
D gene: .
clone size: few
CDR3 DNA: TGTGCCAGCAGCCAACTAGCGCCTCACGAGCAGTACTTC
CDR3 protein: CASSQLAPHEQYF

V gene: TRBV7-2
J gene: TRBJ2-1
D gene: TRBD2
clone size: .
CDR3 DNA: TGTGCCAGCAGCTTATCGCTAGCGGGAGGCAATGAGCAGTTCTTC
CDR3 protein: CASSLSLAGGNEQFF

V gene: TRBV7-3
J gene: TRBJ1-1
D gene: TRBD1
clone size: few
CDR3 DNA: TGTGCCAGCAGCTTAATGGACAGGGGTTCGGGAACTGAAGCTTTCTTT
CDR3 protein: CASSLMDRGSGTEAFF

V gene: TRBV4-2
J gene: TRBJ2-1
D gene: .
clone size: .
CDR3 DNA: TGTGCCAGCAGCCAAGATTGGACTTCCTACAATGAGCAGTTCTTC
CDR3 protein: CASSQDWTSYNEQFF

V gene: TRBV7-9
J gene: TRBJ2-5
D gene: .
clone size: .
CDR3 DNA: TGTGCCAGCAGCTCGCTTGGGAGCAGGGCCCAAGAGACCCAGTACTTC
CDR3 protein: CASSSLGSRAQETQYF

V gene: TRBV6-5
J gene: TRBJ2-3
D gene: TRBD2
clone size: .
CDR3 DNA: TGTGCCAGCAGTTACTCGGGTCGCGGGGGAAGCACAGATACGCAGTATTTT
CDR3 protein: CASSYSGRGGSTDTQYF

V gene: TRBV25-1
J gene: TRBJ1-1
D gene: TRBD1
clone size: .
CDR3 DNA: TGTGCCAGCAGTGAGGGACAGGGCACTGAAGCTGTCTTT
CDR3 protein: CASSEGQGTEAVF

V gene: TRBV29-1
J gene: TRBJ2-1
D gene: .
clone size: .
CDR3 DNA: TGCAGCGTTGACCCGGCGCACCATAACAATGAGCAGTTCTTC
CDR3 protein: CSVDPAHHNNEQFF

V gene: TRBV4-1
J gene: TRBJ1-3
D gene: .
clone size: few
CDR3 DNA: TGCGCCAGCAGCCAAGAAGGAGGGGCTGGAAACACCATATATTTT
CDR3 protein: CASSQEGGAGNTIYF

V gene: TRBV6-5
J gene: TRBJ1-5
D gene: .
clone size: .
CDR3 DNA: TGTGCCAGCAGTTACTCGAGAACCGACAGAAGGGAGCCCCAGCATTTT
CDR3 protein: CASSYSRTDRREPQHF

V gene: TRBV25-1
J gene: TRBJ1-1
D gene: .
clone size: .
CDR3 DNA: TGTGCCAGCAGTGCGGGGAAAGGTATCGGTGAAGCTTTCTTT
CDR3 protein: CASSAGKGIGEAFF

V gene: TRBV6-6
J gene: TRBJ1-1
D gene: .
clone size: few
CDR3 DNA: TGTGCCAGCAGTTACCCGGGGGCCCGGGCTGAAGCTTTCTTT
CDR3 protein: CASSYPGARAEAFF

V gene: TRBV19
J gene: TRBJ2-1
D gene: .
clone size: .
CDR3 DNA: TGTGCCAGCCGAACAGGGTCGCGCGAGCAGTTCTTC
CDR3 protein: CASRTGSREQFF

V gene: TRBV6-2/TRBV6-3
J gene: TRBJ1-5
D gene: .
clone size: .
CDR3 DNA: TGTGCCAGCAGCCAGATACGCGGATCCGATAGCAATCAGCCCCAGCATTTT
CDR3 protein: CASSQIRGSDSNQPQHF

V gene: TRBV6-5
J gene: TRBJ2-5
D gene: .
clone size: few
CDR3 DNA: TGTGCCAGCAGCCCCCTTGTGCTTATTAGCGGAAGGGTGGAGACCCAGTACTTC
CDR3 protein: CASSPLVLISGRVETQYF

V gene: TRBV5-6
J gene: TRBJ2-7
D gene: .
clone size: .
CDR3 DNA: TGTGCCAGCAGCTTGGGGAACAACCCCTACGAGCAGTACTTC
CDR3 protein: CASSLGNNPYEQYF

V gene: TRBV12-3/TRBV12-4
J gene: TRBJ2-5
D gene: TRBD1
clone size: few
CDR3 DNA: TGTGCCAGCACCCCCCCGGGACAGGGATGGGGAGAGACCCAGTACTTC
CDR3 protein: CASTPPGQGWGETQYF

V gene: TRBV4-1
J gene: TRBJ2-5
D gene: TRBD2
clone size: few
CDR3 DNA: TGCGCCAGCAGCTTAAGGATTCAACTAGCGGGGGGACAAGAGACCCAGTACTTC
CDR3 protein: CASSLRIQLAGGQETQYF

V gene: TRBV7-9
J gene: TRBJ1-1
D gene: .
clone size: .
CDR3 DNA: TGTGCCAGCAGCTTACCGCAAGGGGGAGACACTGAAGCTTTCTTT
CDR3 protein: CASSLPQGGDTEAFF

V gene: TRBV29-1
J gene: TRBJ2-4
D gene: TRBD1
clone size: medium-sized
CDR3 DNA: TGCAGCATCCAGACAGGGATAGGTGTGGGTCCGTTGGCCAAAAACATTCAGTACTTC
CDR3 protein: CSIQTGIGVGPLAKNIQYF

V gene: TRBV3-1
J gene: TRBJ2-1
D gene: TRBD1
clone size: few
CDR3 DNA: TGTGCCAGCAGCCCGACAGGGCACTACAATGAGCAGTTCTTC
CDR3 protein: CASSPTGHYNEQFF

V gene: TRBV20-1
J gene: TRBJ1-2
D gene: .
clone size: few
CDR3 DNA: TGCAGTGCTAGAGATCCCACAGGGAACTATGGCTACACCTTC
CDR3 protein: CSARDPTGNYGYTF

V gene: TRBV7-8
J gene: TRBJ2-2
D gene: .
clone size: many
CDR3 DNA: TGTGCCAGCAGCTTAATACAGGCCAGCACCGGGGAGCTGTTTTTT
CDR3 protein: CASSLIQASTGELFF

V gene: TRBV20-1
J gene: TRBJ2-2
D gene: .
clone size: few
CDR3 DNA: TGCAGTGCTAGAATGAGGTGGGGTTCTAGCAACCGACTCACCGGGGAGCTGTTTTTT
CDR3 protein: CSARMRWGSSNRLTGELFF

V gene: TRBV7-9
J gene: TRBJ2-7
D gene: .
clone size: few
CDR3 DNA: TGTGCCAGCGGGCCCTACGAGCAGTACTTC
CDR3 protein: CASGPYEQYF

V gene: TRBV25-1
J gene: TRBJ2-7
D gene: .
clone size: .
CDR3 DNA: TGTGCCAGCAGTTCCCAGGAAGGGCGGGCCTACGAGCAGTACTTC
CDR3 protein: CASSSQEGRAYEQYF

V gene: TRBV20-1
J gene: TRBJ2-1
D gene: .
clone size: .
CDR3 DNA: TGCAGTGCTAGAGATGGCAAGGAACATCTTTCCAATGAGCAGTTCTTC
CDR3 protein: CSARDGKEHLSNEQFF

V gene: TRBV5-5
J gene: TRBJ2-7
D gene: TRBD1
clone size: .
CDR3 DNA: TGTGCCAGCAGCGGGACAGGGTACTCCTACGAGCAGTACTTC
CDR3 protein: CASSGTGYSYEQYF

V gene: TRBV3-1
J gene: TRBJ1-2
D gene: .
clone size: .
CDR3 DNA: TGTGCCAGCAGCCAAGGGTCCAGGGGCTATGGCTACACCTTC
CDR3 protein: CASSQGSRGYGYTF

V gene: TRBV5-6
J gene: TRBJ2-7
D gene: .
clone size: .
CDR3 DNA: TGTGCCAGCAGCTTGGGGCCGGGTTACGAGCAGTACTTC
CDR3 protein: CASSLGPGYEQYF

V gene: TRBV7-3
J gene: TRBJ2-2
D gene: TRBD1
clone size: .
CDR3 DNA: TGTGCCAGCAGCTTGGCAGGGGGAACCGGGGAGCTGTTTTTT
CDR3 protein: CASSLAGGTGELFF

V gene: TRBV4-1
J gene: TRBJ2-7
D gene: TRBD2
clone size: .
CDR3 DNA: TGCGCCAGCAGCCAAGACCCCACGGGGAGGGTCGAGCAGTACTTC
CDR3 protein: CASSQDPTGRVEQYF

V gene: TRBV7-9
J gene: TRBJ2-2
D gene: .
clone size: few
CDR3 DNA: TGTGCCAGCGATAGCGGATACTACGCGAACACCGGGGAGCTGTTTTTT
CDR3 protein: CASDSGYYANTGELFF

V gene: TRBV20-1
J gene: TRBJ2-7
D gene: TRBD2
clone size: few
CDR3 DNA: TGCAGTGCTAGAGAGGCCAGCGGGGGGGCCCATTACGAGCAGTACTTC
CDR3 protein: CSAREASGGAHYEQYF

V gene: TRBV7-8
J gene: TRBJ2-5
D gene: .
clone size: .
CDR3 DNA: TGTGCCAGCAGACTTACAGGGCCGGAGACCCAGTACTTC
CDR3 protein: CASRLTGPETQYF

V gene: TRBV12-3/TRBV12-4
J gene: TRBJ2-3
D gene: TRBD2
clone size: .
CDR3 DNA: TGTGCCAGCAGTATCCTTAAGCGGGGGGGCGGCACAGATACGCAGTATTTT
CDR3 protein: CASSILKRGGGTDTQYF

V gene: TRBV12-3/TRBV12-4
J gene: TRBJ2-3
D gene: .
clone size: few
CDR3 DNA: TGTGCCAGCAGTTTAGGGGGTAGTGCCGAGCAGTATTTT
CDR3 protein: CASSLGGSAEQYF

V gene: TRBV7-7
J gene: TRBJ1-1
D gene: .
clone size: .
CDR3 DNA: TGTGCCAGCAGCTTCGGCGAGTACACTGAAGCTTTCTTT
CDR3 protein: CASSFGEYTEAFF

V gene: TRBV29-1
J gene: TRBJ2-7
D gene: .
clone size: many
CDR3 DNA: TGCAGCGTATCTCTAAATTCCTACGAGCAGTACTTC
CDR3 protein: CSVSLNSYEQYF

V gene: TRBV7-3
J gene: TRBJ2-2
D gene: TRBD1
clone size: few
CDR3 DNA: TGTGCCAGCAGCTTTCGGTCAGGGGGTTACACCGGGGAGCTGTTTTTT
CDR3 protein: CASSFRSGGYTGELFF

V gene: TRBV5-5
J gene: TRBJ2-1
D gene: .
clone size: .
CDR3 DNA: TGTGCCAGCAGCTTGTGGGTAGCACATGAGCAGTTCTTC
CDR3 protein: CASSLWVAHEQFF

V gene: TRBV29-1
J gene: TRBJ1-1
D gene: .
clone size: few
CDR3 DNA: TGCAGCGCCCCACTTGGCACTGAAGCTTTCTTT
CDR3 protein: CSAPLGTEAFF

V gene: TRBV4-1
J gene: TRBJ2-7
D gene: .
clone size: .
CDR3 DNA: TGCGCCAGCAGCCAAGGGCACAGGCCCTACGAGCAGTACTTC
CDR3 protein: CASSQGHRPYEQYF

V gene: TRBV7-9
J gene: TRBJ2-5
D gene: .
clone size: few
CDR3 DNA: TGTGCCAGCAGACGTGACAGCCAAGAGACCCAGTACTTC
CDR3 protein: CASRRDSQETQYF

V gene: TRBV12-3/TRBV12-4
J gene: TRBJ1-4
D gene: .
clone size: few
CDR3 DNA: TGTGCCAGCGAAATGGGTCCTAATGAAAAACTGTTTTTT
CDR3 protein: CASEMGPNEKLFF

V gene: TRBV5-1
J gene: TRBJ2-7
D gene: TRBD1
clone size: .
CDR3 DNA: TGCGCCAGCAGCCTCCCGACAGGGTACGAGCAGTACTTC
CDR3 protein: CASSLPTGYEQYF